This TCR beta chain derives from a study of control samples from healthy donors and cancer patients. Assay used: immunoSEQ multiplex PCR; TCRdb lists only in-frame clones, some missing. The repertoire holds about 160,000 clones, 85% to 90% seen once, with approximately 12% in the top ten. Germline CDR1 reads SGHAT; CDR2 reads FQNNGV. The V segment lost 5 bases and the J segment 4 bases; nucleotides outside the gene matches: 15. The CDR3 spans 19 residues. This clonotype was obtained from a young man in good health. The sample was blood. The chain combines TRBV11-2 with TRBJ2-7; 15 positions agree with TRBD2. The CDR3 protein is CASSPPGLAGGALWYEQYF. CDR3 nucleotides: TGTGCCAGCAGCCCACCGGGACTAGCGGGGGGTGCCTTATGGTACGAGCAGTACTTC.